The rows below give T cell receptor beta chains drawn from one sample of a study of blood T cells in healthy people across ages. TCRdb processed the 5' RACE reads anew with MiXCR; each CDR3 protein has one entry. This sample has about 1.8 million distinct CDR3 sequences, with around half found just once. Specimen: blood. Receptors originate from a woman between 35 and 50 years old in good health. The CDR3 runs from the conserved cysteine through the conserved F or W. The order of the fields is clone size, V gene, D gene, J gene, CDR3 DNA, CDR3 protein. A D gene is named only where the DNA matches it firmly. Size is stated for part of the rows, as once, few or many counts, or as a class when the clone is expanded.

once,TRBV20-1,TRBD1,TRBJ1-5,TGCAGTGCTAGAGATGGGACAGGGGGAAGCAATCAGCCCCAGCATTTT,CSARDGTGGSNQPQHF
.,TRBV20-1,.,TRBJ1-1,TGCAGTGCCGAACAGGGTGGGAACACTGAAGCTTTCTTT,CSAEQGGNTEAFF
few,TRBV6-5,.,TRBJ1-2,TGTGCCAGCAGGCCTTCACCTGGGCCCTATGGCTACACCTTC,CASRPSPGPYGYTF
.,TRBV11-2,TRBD2,TRBJ2-7,TGTGCCAGCAGCGGGGGACTAGCGGGGGCCTTAACCTACGAGCAGTACTTC,CASSGGLAGALTYEQYF
.,TRBV7-9,.,TRBJ1-2,TGTTCCAGCAGCGTCCTTTTAGGTGGCTACACCTTC,CSSSVLLGGYTF
.,TRBV7-8,.,TRBJ1-2,TGTGCCAGCAGCTTAGCCAGGGTTAGTCTAAACTATGGCTACACCTTC,CASSLARVSLNYGYTF
.,TRBV11-2,.,TRBJ2-7,TGTACCAGCAGCTTAGCCGGGGGCTTTGGGTACGAGCAGTACTTC,CTSSLAGGFGYEQYF
.,TRBV5-1,.,TRBJ2-7,TGCGCCAGCAGCTCAGCACAGGGCTACGAGCAGTACTTC,CASSSAQGYEQYF
few,TRBV5-1,TRBD1,TRBJ2-7,TGCGCCAGCAGCCCTGGGACAGGGCTCTCCTACGAGCAGTACTTC,CASSPGTGLSYEQYF
.,TRBV12-3/TRBV12-4,.,TRBJ1-2,TGTGCCAGCAGTCCCTTCGGGGGCTACACCTTC,CASSPFGGYTF
.,TRBV20-1,.,TRBJ1-4,TGCAGTGCTAGCATTTCCTATAATGAAAAACTGTTTTTT,CSASISYNEKLFF
.,TRBV20-1,.,TRBJ1-6,TGCAGTGCTACCCGCCAGAGGGGTACTCATAATTCACCCCTCCACTTT,CSATRQRGTHNSPLHF